This entry describes one T cell receptor beta chain. A clone one base away is much larger, so this may be a read error. This sample stems from a study of T-cell reconstitution after alpha-beta-depleted transplantation in children. The CDR3 is 14 residues long. Trimming removed 1 base from V and 5 bases from J, with 14 bases in between. Germline assignment: CDR1 DFQATT and CDR2 SNEGSKA (reference sequence). During its preparation, the TCRbeta library received unique molecular identifiers. TCRdb fed the PCR reads into MiXCR, producing one record per CDR3 protein. The repertoire consists of more than 150,000 distinct CDR3 sequences, with about 14% occurring once and the leading ten covering roughly 13%.

The source is a human donor who donated a stem cell graft to a child with acute lymphoblastic leukemia. The V and J genes are TRBV20-1 and TRBJ1-1; D not resolved. Sequenced here: PBMCs from the stem cell graft donor, sampled from the stem cell graft. The CDR3 loop is CSARVMIGMTEAFF. The CDR3 bases are TGCAGTGCTAGAGTCATGATAGGGATGACTGAAGCTTTCTTT.